One sample yielded the 8 T cell receptor beta chains listed below, sequenced in a study of blood T cell repertoires in COVID-19. Profiling relied on immunoSEQ multiplex PCR, and the TCRdb table lists in-frame clones only, not all of them. The sample holds approximately 470,000 clones; approximately 85% are singletons and the top ten take about 3%. The sequencing input was peripheral blood. The receptor source for this set is a human donor in a cohort sampled during active COVID-19.

The chain combines TRBV7-2 with TRBJ2-2; TRBD1 agrees at 7 bases. The V segment lost 10 bases and the J segment 3 bases; nucleotides outside the gene matches: 11. This CDR3 spans 15 amino acids. CDR1 SGHTA and CDR2 FQGNSA come from the germline V gene. In DNA, the CDR3 is TGTGCCAACTCTAATCGAGGGGGCCACACCGGGGAGCTGTTTTTT. Amino acid sequence: CANSNRGGHTGELFF.

The V and J genes are TRBV24-1 and TRBJ2-7, with 8 bases that match TRBD2. Looked up from germline, CDR1 is KGHDR and CDR2 is SFDVKD. The CDR3 sequence is 17 residues long. Trimming cost V 12 bases and J 0 bases; bases outside gene matches: 18. CDR3 nucleotide sequence: TGTGCCTCCGTTACAGCGGGAGTAATTTATCCCTCCTACGAGCAGTACTTC. It yields the protein CASVTAGVIYPSYEQYF.

This clone was counted a few times. The genes are TRBV19 and TRBJ2-7, with D unclear. Trimming pared 6 bases from V and 3 bases from J, leaving 15 bases between. The CDR3 is 14 residues long. Germline-derived CDR1 and CDR2 are LNHDA and SQIVND (reference sequence). CDR3 DNA sequence: TGTGCCAGTAGCAACCCGGAGCGCATCTACGAGCAGTACTTC. This encodes CASSNPERIYEQYF.

The chain joins TRBV7-9 to TRBJ1-1; D possibly corresponds to TRBD1 (6 bases). Trimming took off 4 bases at V and 4 bases at J, with 16 bases between the two ends. Germline V gives CDR1 SEHNR, CDR2 FQNEAQ (reference sequence). This CDR3 spans 15 amino acids. The CDR3 coding sequence is TGTGCCAGCAGCTCCCAGGGGTCCGGGGCCACTGAAGCTTTCTTT. It yields the protein CASSSQGSGATEAFF.

This clone has just one count. The rearrangement uses TRBV7-3 and TRBJ2-1, with TRBD1 identical over 10 bases. V shed 4 bases and J 6 bases; nucleotides not matched to a gene: 6. CDR3 length: 15 amino acids. The germline V gene encodes CDR1 SGHTA and CDR2 FQGTGA. CDR3 sequence reads: CASSSARTGGNEQFF. CDR3 DNA: TGTGCCAGCAGCTCCGCTAGGACAGGGGGCAATGAGCAGTTCTTC.

Here the CDR3 DNA reads TGTGCCTGGAGTTCAGGGGGTAGAGCTTTCTTT. Its translation is CAWSSGGRAFF. This chain uses TRBV30 with TRBJ1-1, with TRBD1 identical over 7 bases. After removal of 2 bases from V and 10 bases from J, the junction contained 4 bases not matched to a gene. The CDR3 runs 11 residues. CDR1 is GTSNPN, CDR2 SVGIG, per germline (reference sequence).

The rearrangement uses TRBV11-2 and TRBJ2-7; D possibly corresponds to TRBD2 (5 bases). CDR1 is SGHAT, CDR2 FQNNGV, per germline. The CDR3 covers 15 residues. Trimming pared 5 bases from V and 4 bases from J, leaving 18 bases between. The CDR3 coding sequence is TGTGCCAGCAGCCCCCGCTCGTGGGAGATGTACGAGCAGTACTTC. Its protein product is CASSPRSWEMYEQYF.

The rearrangement links TRBV15 to TRBJ1-1; D unresolved. This CDR3 is built from 15 residues. Trimming took 0 bases from V and 3 from J, leaving 11 bases between them. Per the germline V gene, CDR1 is LNHNV and CDR2 is YYDKDF (reference sequence). The CDR3 DNA follows: TGTGCCACCAGCAGAGAGGGAGGCGGAGACACTGAAGCTTTCTTT. Encoded protein: CATSREGGGDTEAFF. The complete variable domain, with remaining parts taken from reference TRBV15 and TRBJ1-1, reads DAMVIQNPRYQVTQFGKPVTLSCSQTLNHNVMYWYQQKSSQAPKLLFHYYDKDFNNEADTPDNFQSRRPNTSFCFLDIRSPGLGDTAMYLCATSREGGGDTEAFFGQGTRLTVV.